The 7 T cell receptor beta chains reported below all come from one sample, sequenced in a study of low-dose radiotherapy and immunotherapy resistance in tumors. TRAV and TRBV primers primed cDNA for both TCRalpha and TCRbeta. TCR amplification used roughly 21 PCR cycles, a constant-region primer and a V-primer adapter. One entry per CDR3 protein, called by TCRdb with MiXCR from the reads. Of around 60,000 distinct CDR3 sequences in the sample, about 25% were seen once. Noted time point: after trial treatment. Treatment specified: LDRT plus nivolumab, ipilimumab, low-dose cyclophosphamide and aspirin (RACIN trial). The sequencing here drew on PBMCs, taken after low-dose radiotherapy plus immunotherapy. Receptor source: a male donor with prostate cancer.

Worth noting for this clonotype: A single base is all that separates this from a far larger clone, so a read error is likely. The chain links TRBV5-1 to TRBJ2-1; TRBD2 matches at 10 bases. Losses at the gene ends were 6 bases for V and 10 bases for J; bases not matched to a gene: 10. Germline assignment: CDR1 SGHRS and CDR2 YFSETQ. CDR3 size: 14 residues. The CDR3 DNA is TGCGCCAGCAACGCCGGGACTAGCGTAGCCGAGCAGTTCTTC. Translation: CASNAGTSVAEQFF. Together with reference TRBV5-1 and TRBJ2-1, the CDR3 gives the full variable domain: KAGVTQTPRYLIKTRGQQVTLSCSPISGHRSVSWYQQTPGQGLQFLFEYFSETQRNKGNFPGRFSGRQFSNSRSEMNVSTLELGDSALYLCASNAGTSVAEQFFGPGTRLTVL.

This clonotype was recorded at least ten times. The chain is built from TRBV27 and TRBJ2-6; D not certain. In germline, CDR1 is MNHEY, CDR2 SMNVEV (reference sequence). V lost 8 bases and J 4 bases, leaving 12 bases between the germline ends. This CDR3 is 14 amino acids long. The CDR3 reads CASRVGRGANVLTF. The CDR3 bases are TGTGCCAGCCGTGTAGGAAGAGGGGCCAACGTCCTGACTTTC.

On this clonotype: A far bigger clonotype differs at one base, so this is likely a read error. This rearrangement joins TRBV6-5 to TRBJ1-5, with D unclear. V gave up 5 bases and J gave up 12 bases, with 23 bases separating them. CDR3 length equals 15 residues. The germline V gene encodes CDR1 MNHEY and CDR2 SVGAGI. CDR3 sequence (DNA): TGTGCCAGCAGTGAAGCGTTAGAATGGACCCCGCGCCAGCATTTT. Encoded protein: CASSEALEWTPRQHF.

This clonotype has a count of ten or more. The chain employs TRBV4-3 and TRBJ2-2; 7 bases map to TRBD2. Germline lookup yields CDR1 LGHNA and CDR2 YSLEER. The CDR3 covers 16 residues. The V and J ends lost 4 bases and 5 bases, in that order; junction bases with no gene match: 10. As DNA, the CDR3 is TGCGCCAGCAGCCCAAGGGGTCTAGCGGCTACCGGGGAGCTGTTTTTT. Its protein product is CASSPRGLAATGELFF.

This clonotype was recorded many times. V is TRBV7-2 and J is TRBJ2-7, with D possibly TRBD2 on 6 matching bases. Germline values: CDR1 SGHTA, CDR2 FQGNSA. Trimming pared 5 bases from V and 0 bases from J, leaving 14 bases between. This CDR3 region has 15 residues. The CDR3 DNA sequence: TGTGCCAGCAGCCCAGATAGCGGAAGCTCCTACGAGCAGTACTTC. Protein sequence: CASSPDSGSSYEQYF.

This chain links TRBV15 with TRBJ2-4; 9 positions match TRBD1. The CDR3 is made up of 18 amino acids. V gave up 3 bases and J gave up 1 base; unmatched junction bases: 10. Per the germline V gene, CDR1 is LNHNV and CDR2 is YYDKDF (reference sequence). The CDR3 spells CATSRTGQGTLAKNIQYF. CDR3 DNA sequence: TGTGCCACCAGCAGGACGGGACAGGGTACATTGGCCAAAAACATTCAGTACTTC.

This clonotype appeared many times. This chain connects TRBV6-2 or TRBV6-3 to TRBJ2-1, with D possibly being TRBD1 or TRBD2 (5 bases each). The CDR3 has 13 amino acids. CDR1 MNHEY and CDR2 SVGEGT come from the germline V gene. Trimming removed 6 bases at V and 5 bases at J, with 11 bases between. CDR3 in DNA: TGTGCCAGCAGAATGGGACCGAACAATGAGCAGTTCTTC. Translating it yields CASRMGPNNEQFF.